The entry below describes one TCR beta chain. Its matching antigen is unknown. The ends were cut back, 5 bases at V and 2 bases at J, with 5 bases in the middle. The CDR3 loop spans 12 amino acids. Germline assignment: CDR1 SGHTA and CDR2 FQGNSA. This table comes from immunoSEQ multiplex PCR, and its TCRdb copy is limited to in-frame clones, with some not included. The data contain around 50,000 clones, 70% to 90% of them singletons. The data were taken from a study of T cells in localized non-small cell lung cancer. Study-wide results and limits: As only one tumor region underwent sequencing, heterogeneity remains possible. A denser population of T cells in blood accompanied longer overall survival. There were a median roughly 54 of the top 100 tumor clones appearing in adjacent lung.

The source material was peripheral blood, sampled before any cancer treatment. This TCR derives from a woman aged 40-69 years with stage I lung adenocarcinoma. The J gene is TRBJ2-3, the V gene TRBV7-2, with D uncertain. This CDR3 reads CASSPPTDTQYF. The CDR3 DNA follows: TGTGCCAGCAGCCCACCCACAGATACGCAGTATTTT.